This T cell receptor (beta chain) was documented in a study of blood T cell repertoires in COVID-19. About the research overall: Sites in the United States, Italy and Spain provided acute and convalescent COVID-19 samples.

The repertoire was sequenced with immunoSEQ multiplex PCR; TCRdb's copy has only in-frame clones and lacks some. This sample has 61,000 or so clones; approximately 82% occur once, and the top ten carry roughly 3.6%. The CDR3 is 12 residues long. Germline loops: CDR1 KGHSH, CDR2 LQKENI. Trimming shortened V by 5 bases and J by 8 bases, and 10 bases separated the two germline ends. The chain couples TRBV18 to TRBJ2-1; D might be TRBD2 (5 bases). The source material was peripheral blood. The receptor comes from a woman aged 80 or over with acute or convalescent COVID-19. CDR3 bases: TGTGCCAGCTCATCAAGGACTTATGAGCAGTTCTTC. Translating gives CASSSRTYEQFF.